What follows are 28 T cell receptor beta chains derived from one specimen sequenced in a study of T cells in Graves' hyperthyroidism and ophthalmopathy. What was amplified from RNA transcripts were TCR beta CDR3 regions. RT-PCR in the first round (using the HTBI primer set) targeted the TCR CDR3. MiXCR, applied by TCRdb to the multiplex PCR reads, yields one record per CDR3 protein. The sample records almost 500,000 distinct CDR3 sequences, approximately 23% being singletons. The sequencing input was blood. The receptors shown here come from a woman between 65 and 79 years old with Graves' ophthalmopathy.

This clonotype showed up many times. This chain joins TRBV6-1 and TRBJ1-2, with 9 bases fitting TRBD1. Germline V gene sequence: CDR1 MNHNS, CDR2 SASEGT. The CDR3 spans 15 residues. With 3 bases clipped from V and 7 bases from J, the junction kept 9 bases outside the gene matches. Here the CDR3 DNA reads TGTGCCAGCAGTGAGCGCGGGACAGGGTACACTGGCTACACCTTC. This encodes CASSERGTGYTGYTF.

This clonotype was recorded many times. The J gene is TRBJ2-7, the V gene TRBV7-2, with TRBD1 matching 7 bases. The V gene's germline CDR1 is SGHTA and CDR2 FQGNSA. After removal of 1 base from V and 6 bases from J, the junction contained 3 bases not matched to a gene. The CDR3 loop spans 13 amino acids. CDR3 in amino acids: CASSLEGGFEQYF. The CDR3 DNA follows: TGTGCCAGCAGCTTAGAAGGGGGCTTCGAGCAGTACTTC.

This clonotype was counted ten times or more. The chain combines TRBV3-1 with TRBJ2-1, with 8 bases lining up with TRBD2. Germline-derived CDR1 and CDR2 are LGHDT and YNNKEL (reference sequence). J was trimmed by 4 bases and V by 2 bases; bases with no gene match: 7. The CDR3 spans 16 residues. Here the CDR3 reads CASSQWLAGLYNEQFF. The CDR3 bases are TGTGCCAGCAGCCAATGGTTAGCGGGGCTATACAATGAGCAGTTCTTC.

There are a few counts of this clonotype. The chain couples TRBV2 to TRBJ1-4; TRBD1 might be the D (6 bases). Deletions cut 6 bases from V and 0 bases from J, with 11 bases between. The CDR3 contains 15 residues. The germline CDR1 and CDR2 sequences are SNHLY and FYNNEI. The CDR3 DNA reads as TGTGCCAGCAGAAGGGACACCTCAACTAATGAAAAACTGTTTTTT. Translation gives CASRRDTSTNEKLFF.

This clonotype occurred many times. The chain couples TRBV11-2 to TRBJ2-3; D is unresolved. Per germline, CDR1 SGHAT and CDR2 FQNNGV. This CDR3 has 15 residues. Trimming shortened V by 6 bases and J by 1 base, and 14 bases separated the two germline ends. Here the CDR3 reads CASRAGLVGTDTQYF. The CDR3 DNA follows: TGTGCCAGCAGGGCCGGGCTAGTGGGCACAGATACGCAGTATTTT.

This clonotype was counted between two and nine times. The gene calls are TRBV5-5 and TRBJ2-2; 7 bases are a match to TRBD1. J was trimmed by 4 bases and V by 1 base; bases with no gene match: 1. The CDR3 has 14 amino acids. The V gene's germline CDR1 is SGHKS and CDR2 YYEKEE (reference sequence). The CDR3 bases are TGTGCCAGCAGCTTGAGGGGGCTCACCGGGGAGCTGTTTTTT. This encodes CASSLRGLTGELFF.

This clonotype was detected ten times or more. The CDR3 sequence: CASSSGGGTEAFF. The CDR3 DNA sequence: TGTGCCAGCAGCTCCGGGGGTGGCACTGAAGCTTTCTTT. V usage is TRBV7-3 and J usage is TRBJ1-1; possibly TRBD1 for D (5 bases). This CDR3 spans 13 amino acids. The germline gives CDR1 SGHTA, CDR2 FQGTGA. The V end lost 4 bases, the J end lost 4 bases, and 10 bases lay between the germline ends.

The J gene is TRBJ2-7, the V gene TRBV20-1, with 7 bases fitting TRBD2. J lost 0 bases, V lost 5 bases, and 7 bases had no gene match. Looked up from germline, CDR1 is DFQATT and CDR2 is SNEGSKA (reference sequence). This CDR3 contains 14 residues. CDR3 sequence (DNA): TGCAGTGCTGGGGGGGGTAAGAGCTCCTACGAGCAGTACTTC. Its protein is CSAGGGKSSYEQYF.

This clonotype was counted many times. V gene TRBV12-5 combines with J gene TRBJ1-5, with D unresolved. The CDR3 has 12 amino acids. V lost 1 base to trimming and J lost 5 bases, with 3 bases between them. Germline CDR1 reads LGHNT; CDR2 reads FRNRAP. CDR3 region: CASGLGHQPQHF. For the CDR3, the DNA is TGTGCTAGTGGTTTGGGGCATCAGCCCCAGCATTTT.

The V and J genes are TRBV18 and TRBJ2-7; the D is unclear. The CDR3 is made up of 14 amino acids. Germline assignment: CDR1 KGHSH and CDR2 LQKENI. V was cut by 2 bases and J by 0 bases, with 8 bases left in between. The CDR3 DNA is TGTGCCAGCTCACCAGGGTGGAGCTCCTACGAGCAGTACGTC. This gives the protein CASSPGWSSYEQYV.

A note on this clonotype: A read error may explain this, as a much larger clone is one base away. The chain combines TRBV5-1 with TRBJ2-3; D remains unclear. There are 13 residues in the CDR3. V was pared by 1 base and J by 5 bases, with 8 bases between. Germline V gene data show CDR1 as SGHRS and CDR2 as YFSETQ. Here the CDR3 reads CASSLWLKDTQYF. In DNA, the CDR3 is TGCGCCAGCAGCTTGTGGTTAAAAGATACGCAGTATTTT.

This clonotype was counted a few times. The chain is built from TRBV6-1 and TRBJ2-1, with TRBD1 identical over 10 bases. The V gene end was trimmed by 7 bases and the J gene end by 8 bases; junction bases not matched to a gene: 8. The CDR3 sequence is 14 residues long. CDR1 MNHNS and CDR2 SASEGT come from the germline V gene. CDR3: CASNELDRGYEQFF. The CDR3 DNA is TGTGCCAGCAACGAATTGGACAGGGGGTATGAGCAGTTCTTC.

J is TRBJ2-2 and V is TRBV30, with D possibly called TRBD1 or TRBD2 (5 bases each). The CDR3 loop spans 13 amino acids. The germline gives CDR1 GTSNPN, CDR2 SVGIG (reference sequence). V lost 4 bases and J 6 bases, leaving 12 bases between the germline ends. The CDR3 is CAWTPVGPGELFF. The CDR3 DNA is TGTGCCTGGACCCCTGTGGGACCCGGGGAGCTGTTTTTT.

The V and J genes are TRBV3-1 and TRBJ2-6, with D perhaps matching TRBD1 (5 bases). The germline CDR1 and CDR2 sequences are LGHDT and YNNKEL (reference sequence). V was clipped by 3 bases and J by 0 bases, with 12 bases between them. There are 17 residues in the CDR3. The CDR3 loop reads CASSHTTASSGANVLTF. CDR3 sequence (DNA): TGTGCCAGCAGCCACACGACAGCGAGCTCTGGGGCCAACGTCCTGACTTTC.

This rearrangement joins TRBV5-1 to TRBJ1-5, with a tentative D call TRBD1 (5 bases). This CDR3 contains 14 residues. Germline CDR1 is SGHRS and CDR2 is YFSETQ. V gave up 0 bases and J gave up 6 bases, with 10 bases separating them. For the CDR3, the DNA is TGCGCCAGCAGCTTGGTTGGTGGGGCTCAGCCCCAGCATTTT. Residues: CASSLVGGAQPQHF.

Details on this clonotype: A single base separates this from a much larger clone, so it may be a read error. The CDR3 does not close with the conserved phenylalanine or tryptophan, likely indicating a read error. This chain connects TRBV12-3 or TRBV12-4 to TRBJ1-2; D is perhaps TRBD1 (5 bases). The CDR3 spans 15 residues. V was cut by 3 bases and J by 2 bases, with 13 bases left in between. CDR3 protein: CASSFGAVVNYGYTL. For the CDR3, the DNA is TGTGCCAGCAGTTTTGGGGCAGTCGTAAACTATGGCTACACCCTC.

This clonotype was observed at least ten times. The gene calls are TRBV7-2 and TRBJ2-2; 8 nucleotides line up with TRBD2. With 1 base clipped from V and 4 bases from J, the junction kept 5 bases outside the gene matches. Germline-derived CDR1 and CDR2 are SGHTA and FQGNSA. The CDR3 runs 16 residues. CDR3 coding DNA: TGTGCCAGCAGCTTAGTTACTAGCGGAGCCACCGGGGAGCTGTTTTTT. Its translation is CASSLVTSGATGELFF.

This clonotype has ten or more counts. The V gene is TRBV12-3 or TRBV12-4, the J gene TRBJ2-1; possible D gene TRBD1, 6 bases. V gave up 5 bases and J gave up 9 bases, with 11 bases separating them. The CDR3 totals 12 residues. CDR3 bases: TGTGCCAGCAGTCTCGGGACAACTGAGCAGTTCTTC. It translates to CASSLGTTEQFF.

The rearrangement uses TRBV5-4 and TRBJ2-7, with D possibly being TRBD2 (6 bases). V lost 0 bases and J lost 2, with 15 bases in between. This CDR3 is built from 16 residues. Germline CDR1 and CDR2: SGHNT and YYREEE (reference sequence). The CDR3 protein is CASSLAVGSGTYEQYF. The CDR3 DNA follows: TGTGCCAGCAGCTTGGCCGTAGGTAGCGGTACCTACGAGCAGTACTTC.

This clonotype was detected many times. This CDR3 reads CASSYRTDYTDTQYF. CDR3 DNA: TGTGCCAGCAGTTACCGGACAGACTACACAGATACGCAGTATTTT. The chain carries TRBV6-6 and TRBJ2-3, with D perhaps matching TRBD1 (6 bases). CDR1 is MNHNY and CDR2 is SVGAGI in the germline V gene (reference sequence). V was shortened by 2 bases and J by 2 bases, with 11 bases between the two germline ends. The CDR3 is made up of 15 amino acids.

CDR3 DNA: TGTGCCAGCAGTGGTAAAGGGGGCCAGAATTCACCCCTCCACTTT. Its protein is CASSGKGGQNSPLHF. This chain uses TRBV3-1 with TRBJ1-6, with TRBD1 matching over 7 bases. The CDR3 has 15 residues. The junction had 9 bases not matched to a gene; V was cut back by 6 bases and J by 7 bases. Germline V gene sequence: CDR1 LGHDT, CDR2 YNNKEL (reference sequence). Variable domain in full (rest from reference TRBV3-1 and TRBJ1-6): DTAVSQTPKYLVTQMGNDKSIKCEQNLGHDTMYWYKQDSKKFLKIMFSYNNKELIINETVPNRFSPKSPDKAHLNLHINSLELGDSAVYFCASSGKGGQNSPLHFGNGTRLTVT.

The CDR3 nucleotides read TGTGCCTGGAGTACTGGAAGGGGCTATGGCTACACCTTC. Protein: CAWSTGRGYGYTF. The V and J genes are TRBV30 and TRBJ1-2, with TRBD1 as a possible D gene (5 bases). The germline gives CDR1 GTSNPN, CDR2 SVGIG (reference sequence). V gave up 2 bases and J gave up 4 bases, with 11 bases separating them. The CDR3 is 13 residues long.

The chain joins TRBV12-3 or TRBV12-4 to TRBJ2-1; 9 bases match TRBD2. This CDR3 has 16 residues. V lost 6 bases and J lost 0; bases outside the gene matches: 6. CDR3 nucleotides: TGTGCCAGCAGCGGACTAGCGACGAGCTCCTACAATGAGCAGTTCTTC. It translates to CASSGLATSSYNEQFF.

The rearrangement joins TRBV7-9 to TRBJ1-2; the D gene is possibly TRBD1 (5 bases). Trimming took off 1 base at V and 3 bases at J, with 12 bases between the two ends. CDR3 length: 15 amino acids. CDR1 is SEHNR and CDR2 is FQNEAQ in the germline V gene (reference sequence). For the CDR3, the DNA is TGTGCCAGCAGCTTAGGGGTTAGACAGCACTATGGCTACACCTTC. Its translation: CASSLGVRQHYGYTF.

The rearrangement joins TRBV7-3 to TRBJ2-3, with 9 bases that match TRBD1. Germline V CDR1 and CDR2: SGHTA, FQGTGA. The length of the CDR3 is 16 residues. V lost 5 bases and J lost 3; bases outside the gene matches: 9. CDR3 region: CASSLSSGTGTDTQYF. CDR3 nucleotides: TGTGCCAGCAGCCTCTCCTCCGGGACAGGGACAGATACGCAGTATTTT.

This clonotype was counted only a few times. V is TRBV7-2 and J is TRBJ2-1; 9 nucleotides agree with TRBD2. CDR1 and CDR2 from the germline V gene are SGHTA and FQGNSA. V lost 3 bases and J lost 2; bases outside the gene matches: 8. The CDR3 runs to 17 residues. CDR3 sequence: CASSLAHSGGTYNEQFF. The CDR3 region has the DNA TGTGCCAGCAGCTTGGCTCATAGCGGGGGTACCTACAATGAGCAGTTCTTC.

The chain joins TRBV3-1 to TRBJ2-3; 7 bases agree with TRBD1. CDR1 is LGHDT, CDR2 YNNKEL, per germline (reference sequence). Trimming removed 2 bases from V and 5 bases from J; junction bases left unmatched: 4. This CDR3 region has 14 residues. The CDR3 sequence: CASSQIGGRDTQYF. As DNA, the CDR3 is TGTGCCAGCAGCCAAATAGGGGGCCGAGATACGCAGTATTTT.

Concerning this clonotype: Because it lacks the conserved phenylalanine or tryptophan at the end, this CDR3 is likely a read error. The V and J genes are TRBV20-1 and TRBJ1-1, with D possibly TRBD1 on 6 matching bases. This CDR3 is built from 14 residues. Germline V gene sequence: CDR1 DFQATT, CDR2 SNEGSKA (reference sequence). V lost 3 bases and J 1 base, leaving 12 bases between the germline ends. CDR3 in DNA: TGCAGTGCTAGGGCCTTAGGGGGGAACACTGAAGCTTTCCTT. It specifies CSARALGGNTEAFL.